This T cell receptor (beta chain) stems from a study of CD8 T cells in Susac syndrome. The CDR3 is 14 amino acids. The V and J ends lost 5 bases and 8 bases respectively, with 19 bases between them. From germline, CDR1 is DFQATT and CDR2 SNEGSKA (reference sequence). About 0.45 to 1 ug RNA was reverse transcribed with random hexamers. An immunoSEQ multiplex PCR generated amplified TCR beta CDR3 products spanning 54 Vbeta and 13 Jbeta. TCRdb independently ran MiXCR on the immunoSEQ multiplex PCR reads; one entry per CDR3 protein. Seen here are 180,000 or so distinct CDR3 sequences, roughly 94% observed once, and the top ten hold less than 0.12%. CD8+ and CD4+ T cells from blood underwent TCR beta sequencing, which was carried out in a high-throughput format. The control group consisted of healthy donors matched for age and sex. The CD8+ and CD4+ T cells were isolated magnetically using a negative isolation approach, whereas the TEMRA cells were enriched by FACS.

The chain carries TRBV20-1 and TRBJ1-3; D perhaps matches TRBD1 (5 bases). The sample taken for sequencing was CD4+ T cells from PBMCs. The clonotype originates from a human donor in good health. This CDR3 reads CSADPGRAGDTIYF. The CDR3 DNA sequence: TGCAGTGCTGACCCAGGGAGGGCAGGCGACACCATATATTTT.